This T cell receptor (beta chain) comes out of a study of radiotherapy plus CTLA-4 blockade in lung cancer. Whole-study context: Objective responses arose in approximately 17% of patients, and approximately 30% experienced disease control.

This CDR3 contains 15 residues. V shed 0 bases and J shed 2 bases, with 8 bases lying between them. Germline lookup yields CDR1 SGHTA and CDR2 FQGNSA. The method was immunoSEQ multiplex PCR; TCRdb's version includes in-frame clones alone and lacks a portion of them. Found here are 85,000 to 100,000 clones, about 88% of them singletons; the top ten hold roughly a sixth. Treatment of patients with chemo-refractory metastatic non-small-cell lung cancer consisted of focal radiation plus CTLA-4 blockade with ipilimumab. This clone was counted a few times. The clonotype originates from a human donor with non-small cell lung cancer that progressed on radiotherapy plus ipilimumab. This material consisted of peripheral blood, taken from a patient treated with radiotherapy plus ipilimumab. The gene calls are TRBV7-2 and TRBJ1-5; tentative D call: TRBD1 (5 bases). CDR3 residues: CASSLAARGNQPQHF. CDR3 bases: TGTGCCAGCAGCTTAGCGGCCAGGGGCAATCAGCCCCAGCATTTT.